These 14 T cell receptor beta chains share one sample of origin, sequenced in a study of blood T cells in healthy people across ages. Combining a sample-barcoded 5' primer with a J-beta primer mix, a second PCR ran for 7 to 11 cycles. Each CDR3 protein gets one entry after TCRdb re-called the 5' RACE reads with MiXCR. The sample lists fewer than 2,000,000 distinct CDR3 sequences, roughly a third seen once, with about 11% in the top ten. Sequencing used blood. The receptors were sampled from a woman in her thirties in good health.

This clonotype was seen many times. This sequence joins TRBV2 and TRBJ2-1; D remains unclear. The germline gives CDR1 SNHLY, CDR2 FYNNEI. This CDR3 region has 11 residues. V was pared by 5 bases and J by 12 bases, with 11 bases between. This CDR3 is CASSTGSGQFF. The CDR3, as DNA: TGTGCCAGCAGTACTGGCTCTGGGCAGTTCTTC.

A note on this clonotype: A read error may account for a junction end that differs from germline. In DNA, the CDR3 is TGCAGTGCTAGAGATGGCCCAGGGACCTATGGCTACATCTTC. Protein: CSARDGPGTYGYIF. The chain employs TRBV20-1 and TRBJ1-2; possible D gene TRBD1, 5 bases. Germline CDR1 is DFQATT and CDR2 is SNEGSKA (reference sequence). The CDR3 is 14 amino acids.

The rearrangement joins TRBV6-1 to TRBJ2-5; D is unresolved. Germline loops: CDR1 MNHNS, CDR2 SASEGT. The V and J ends lost 9 bases and 2 bases respectively, with 22 bases between them. CDR3 size: 16 residues. The CDR3 spells CASSTAFGNGQETQYF. CDR3 sequence (DNA): TGTGCCAGTTCGACTGCCTTTGGTAATGGACAAGAGACCCAGTACTTC.

The genes are TRBV6-5 and TRBJ2-3; 7 positions agree with TRBD1. This CDR3 has 15 residues. The J segment lost 0 bases and the V segment lost 6 bases, leaving 6 bases of the junction unmatched. Per the germline V gene, CDR1 is MNHEY and CDR2 is SVGAGI. The CDR3 loop is CASRRTGKSTDTQYF. The CDR3, as DNA: TGTGCCAGCAGGCGGACAGGCAAAAGCACAGATACGCAGTATTTT.

The chain combines TRBV6-1 with TRBJ1-5; unclear D gene. This CDR3 has 16 amino acids. Germline V gene sequence: CDR1 MNHNS, CDR2 SASEGT. With 4 bases removed from V and 0 bases from J, the gap between germline ends came to 13 bases. CDR3 DNA: TGTGCCAGCAGTGGGAAACACGCAGTTAGCAATCAGCCCCAGCATTTT. Amino acid sequence: CASSGKHAVSNQPQHF.

The V and J genes are TRBV29-1 and TRBJ1-1; TRBD1 might be the D (5 bases). V lost 4 bases to trimming and J lost 9 bases, with 15 bases between them. The CDR3 has 12 residues. CDR1 and CDR2 from the germline V gene are SQVTM and ANQGSEA. CDR3 loop: CSVGDPGDKAFF. The CDR3 DNA sequence: TGCAGCGTTGGGGACCCTGGGGATAAAGCTTTCTTT. The whole variable domain, remainder taken from reference TRBV29-1 and TRBJ1-1, is SAVISQKPSRDICQRGTSLTIQCQVDSQVTMMFWYRQQPGQSLTLIATANQGSEATYESGFVIDKFPISRPNLTFSTLTVSNMSPEDSSIYLCSVGDPGDKAFFGQGTRLTVV.

The chain joins TRBV20-1 to TRBJ2-7; 9 bases map to TRBD2. The V gene's germline CDR1 is DFQATT and CDR2 SNEGSKA (reference sequence). The CDR3 is 19 amino acids. The CDR3 sequence: CRADPRLADAPGDPHEQYF. For the CDR3, the DNA is TGCAGGGCGGACCCGAGACTAGCGGACGCACCTGGAGATCCTCACGAGCAGTACTTC.

This chain connects TRBV28 to TRBJ2-4; D not resolved. The CDR3 spans 16 residues. V lost 5 bases to trimming and J lost 1 base, with 15 bases between them. The V gene's germline CDR1 is MDHEN and CDR2 SYDVKM. CDR3 DNA sequence: TGTGCCAGCAGTAATGGGGATATCGGTGCCAAAAACATTCAGTACTTC. Translated: CASSNGDIGAKNIQYF.

The chain recombines TRBV5-4 with TRBJ2-7, with 12 bases aligning to TRBD2. This CDR3 has 15 residues. Germline V gene data show CDR1 as SGHNT and CDR2 as YYREEE (reference sequence). J was trimmed by 5 bases and V by 4 bases; bases with no gene match: 7. CDR3 sequence: CASSRSGLAGNEQYF. In DNA form, the CDR3 reads TGTGCCAGCAGCCGGAGTGGACTAGCGGGAAACGAGCAGTACTTC.

This clonotype has a single count. The genes are TRBV3-1 and TRBJ2-7; 11 bases fit TRBD1. The V gene's germline CDR1 is LGHDT and CDR2 YNNKEL (reference sequence). The junction had 7 bases not matched to a gene; V was cut back by 4 bases and J by 2 bases. CDR3 length: 16 amino acids. The CDR3 nucleotides read TGTGCCAGCAGCCTTCGGGACAGGGGGTTACCCTACGAGCAGTACTTC. It codes for CASSLRDRGLPYEQYF.

This clonotype came up a few times. This chain connects TRBV27 to TRBJ2-7; 7 bases are a match to TRBD1. The ends lost 6 bases at V and 1 base at J; junction bases unmatched: 6. Germline V gene lookup returns CDR1 MNHEY and CDR2 SMNVEV (reference sequence). This CDR3 has 14 amino acids. The DNA for the CDR3 is TGTGCCAGCAGGATGGACAGGTCTTCCTACGAGCAGTACTTC. This encodes CASRMDRSSYEQYF.

J is TRBJ2-1 and V is TRBV7-7, with a tentative D call TRBD2 (6 bases). Looked up from germline, CDR1 is SSHAT and CDR2 is FNYEAQ (reference sequence). The ends were cut back, 5 bases at V and 7 bases at J, with 18 bases in the middle. The CDR3 has 15 amino acids. CDR3 protein: CASSLTSNAGNEQFF. The CDR3 DNA is TGTGCCAGCAGCCTCACATCGAACGCGGGGAATGAGCAGTTCTTC.

In this sample, this clonotype turned up once. The DNA is omitted, as the CDR3 cannot be located on it reliably, and the CDR3 follows TCRdb's listing. The gene calls are TRBV28 and TRBJ2-7; the listed D gene, TRBD2, was not tested against the DNA. The CDR3 length is 15 residues, termini included. Germline CDR1 MDHEN, CDR2 SYDVKM. The CDR3 is CAIRPGVLRAGEQYF.

This chain connects TRBV7-3 to TRBJ1-1; tentatively, D is TRBD1 (6 bases). Germline CDR1 is SGHTA and CDR2 is FQGTGA. CDR3 length: 14 residues. Trimming removed 6 bases at V and 3 bases at J, with 14 bases between. The CDR3 sequence is CASRKGGRDTEAFF. CDR3 nucleotides: TGTGCCAGCAGAAAAGGGGGTCGGGACACTGAAGCTTTCTTT.